This entry lists 13 T cell receptor beta chains sequenced from one sample in a study of radiation and T cells in renal cell carcinoma. Some clones are missing from TCRdb's copy, which holds only in-frame ones; the method was immunoSEQ multiplex PCR. The sample has some 75,000 clones, roughly 80% seen once. The time point denotes: blood 2 weeks post-SBRT. Treatment given: 15 Gy SBRT to primary tumor, nephrectomy 4 weeks later. The sample was blood, taken from a patient whose treatment included radiotherapy and nephrectomy. Receptor source: a man aged 55 to 70 with renal cell carcinoma.

This chain uses TRBV7-7 with TRBJ2-5; tentative D call: TRBD2 (6 bases). The germline gives CDR1 SSHAT, CDR2 FNYEAQ (reference sequence). The V end lost 1 base, the J end lost 5 bases, and 11 bases lay between the germline ends. The CDR3 consists of 14 residues. CDR3 loop: CASSLGREYETQYF. CDR3 in DNA: TGTGCCAGCAGCTTAGGACGGGAGTATGAGACCCAGTACTTC.

This chain uses TRBV11-2 with TRBJ2-1, with D possibly TRBD1 on 6 matching bases. The CDR3 covers 13 residues. Trimming removed 6 bases at V and 8 bases at J, with 14 bases between. Germline CDR1 is SGHAT and CDR2 is FQNNGV. Here the CDR3 reads CASSQDSIYEQFF. CDR3 DNA sequence: TGTGCCAGCAGTCAGGACAGTATTTATGAGCAGTTCTTC.

This chain connects TRBV28 to TRBJ1-5; unclear D gene. In germline, CDR1 is MDHEN, CDR2 SYDVKM. Trimming took 5 bases from V and 6 from J, leaving 14 bases between them. CDR3 size: 14 residues. The CDR3 reads CASSGVGNGQPQHF. In DNA form, the CDR3 reads TGTGCCAGCAGTGGGGTGGGGAACGGTCAGCCCCAGCATTTT. Supplemented by reference TRBV28 and TRBJ1-5, the full variable domain reads DVKVTQSSRYLVKRTGEKVFLECVQDMDHENMFWYRQDPGLGLRLIYFSYDVKMKEKGDIPEGYSVSREKKERFSLILESASTNQTSMYLCASSGVGNGQPQHFGDGTRLSIL.

This clone has only a few counts. The genes are TRBV6-1 and TRBJ2-1; 7 nucleotides line up with TRBD2. The CDR3 has 15 residues. From germline, CDR1 is MNHNS and CDR2 SASEGT. The junction had 9 bases not matched to a gene; V was cut back by 4 bases and J by 6 bases. CDR3 nucleotide sequence: TGTGCCAGCAGTGTAATAGCGGGTATTCCCAATGAGCAGTTCTTC. This encodes CASSVIAGIPNEQFF.

The chain employs TRBV29-1 and TRBJ1-1; TRBD1 might be the D (5 bases). This CDR3 region has 12 residues. Trimming shortened V by 4 bases and J by 6 bases, and 12 bases separated the two germline ends. Germline V gene lookup returns CDR1 SQVTM and CDR2 ANQGSEA. The CDR3 DNA reads TGCAGCGTTGTACCAGGGCAAGCTGAAGCTTTCTTT. Its translation: CSVVPGQAEAFF.

The J gene is TRBJ1-2, the V gene TRBV28; D may be TRBD1 (6 bases). Trimming took 5 bases from V and 8 from J, leaving 12 bases between them. Germline values: CDR1 MDHEN, CDR2 SYDVKM. This CDR3 comprises 12 residues. The CDR3 nucleotides are TGTGCCAGCAGTGCGGGGGCTCCCGGCTACACCTTC. It is translated as CASSAGAPGYTF.

The chain links TRBV28 to TRBJ2-7; 8 bases are a match to TRBD1. The CDR3 totals 16 residues. V lost 1 base, J lost 3 bases, and 8 bases stayed unmatched. Germline assignment: CDR1 MDHEN and CDR2 SYDVKM. CDR3 in amino acids: CASSLFAGQGRYEQYF. The CDR3 nucleotides read TGTGCCAGCAGTTTATTCGCCGGACAGGGCCGCTACGAGCAGTACTTC.

The rearrangement links TRBV27 to TRBJ2-4, with TRBD1 identical over 9 bases. CDR1 and CDR2 from the germline V gene are MNHEY and SMNVEV (reference sequence). Trimming took 1 base from V and 1 from J; bases not matched to a gene: 5. This CDR3 contains 17 residues. The CDR3 loop reads CASSLFGQGMAKNIQYF. CDR3 nucleotides: TGTGCCAGCAGTTTATTCGGACAGGGGATGGCCAAAAACATTCAGTACTTC.

CDR3 bases: TGTGCCAGCAGTCGGACTAGCGGGAGCATAAACATTCAGTACTTC. Translating it yields CASSRTSGSINIQYF. The J gene is TRBJ2-4, the V gene TRBV2, with 13 nucleotides matching TRBD2. Germline CDR1 reads SNHLY; CDR2 reads FYNNEI. Losses at the gene ends were 5 bases for V and 6 bases for J; bases not matched to a gene: 4. This CDR3 region has 15 residues.

V gene TRBV14 combines with J gene TRBJ1-2; TRBD1 matches 7 bases. Germline lookup yields CDR1 SGHDN and CDR2 FVKESK. J gave up 8 bases and V 4 bases, and 16 bases lay outside the gene matches. CDR3 length: 16 amino acids. Here the CDR3 DNA reads TGTGCCAGCAGCCGGGAACATCGGGACAGTTATTCCGGCTACACCTTC. This encodes CASSREHRDSYSGYTF.

This clone showed up just a few times. The chain employs TRBV7-8 and TRBJ2-7; 11 nucleotides agree with TRBD2. V dropped 6 bases and J dropped 2; count of bases not matched to a gene: 9. The CDR3 loop spans 16 amino acids. Germline V gene lookup returns CDR1 SGHVS and CDR2 FQNEAQ. CDR3 DNA: TGTGCCAGCAGTAACGGACTAGCGGGCATGACCTACGAGCAGTACTTC. Translating it yields CASSNGLAGMTYEQYF. The full variable domain, with the rest looked up from reference TRBV7-8 and TRBJ2-7, is GAGVSQSPRYKVAKRGQDVALRCDPISGHVSLFWYQQALGQGPEFLTYFQNEAQLDKSGLPSDRFFAERPEGSVSTLKIQRTQQEDSAVYLCASSNGLAGMTYEQYFGPGTRLTVT.

V and J are TRBV7-2 and TRBJ2-5, with D perhaps matching TRBD1 or TRBD2 (6 bases each). This CDR3 region has 16 residues. The V and J ends lost 5 bases and 2 bases respectively, with 18 bases between them. Germline V gene lookup returns CDR1 SGHTA and CDR2 FQGNSA. The CDR3 DNA reads as TGTGCCAGCAGCCGCCGGGGGCACGGGGTACAAGAGACCCAGTACTTC. It codes for CASSRRGHGVQETQYF.

This sequence joins TRBV7-5 and TRBJ2-5; the table's D call of TRBD2 was not tested on the DNA. TRBV7-5 is noted as a pseudogene. This CDR3 has 17 residues. CDR3 protein: CARSLEASGSLIETQYF. CDR3 DNA sequence: TGTGCCAGAAGCTTAGAGGCTAGCGGGAGCCTGATAGAGACCCAGTACTTC.